This paragraph reports one T cell receptor (beta chain). Its antigen is currently unknown. The junction shows a germline mismatch at one end, possibly a read error. The data derive from a study of T cells in localized non-small cell lung cancer. Measured with immunoSEQ multiplex PCR; TCRdb has only the in-frame clones, and not every one. The sample comprises approximately 70,000 clones, roughly 76% of which are singletons, and about 4.5% rests with the top ten. Study outcomes and limitations: Uninvolved adjacent lung had the highest recorded T cell clonality, with tumor below it. Sequencing, confined to only one tumor region, leaves heterogeneity possible. Of the top 100 tumor clones, median 57 were in adjacent lung, over 25 among its top 100.

The receptor was derived from a man aged 40 to 75 with stage II lung adenocarcinoma. The specimen was PBMCs, collected before any cancer treatment.

CDR3 nucleotides: TGTGCCAGCAGTAATCTCGGCAGGGGTTCTTTT. Its translation: CASSNLGRGSF. The chain joins TRBV6-1 to TRBJ2-3; a weak D match, TRBD1 (6 bases). The germline V gene encodes CDR1 MNHNS and CDR2 SASEGT. The CDR3 extends over 11 amino acids.